These 17 T cell receptor beta chains were all obtained from the same sample, sequenced in a study of T cell responses to AZD1222 COVID-19 vaccine. Assay: immunoSEQ multiplex PCR; the TCRdb copy retains only in-frame clones and omits some. The sample has around 170,000 clones, approximately 90% seen once; the top ten hold about 1.4%. Specimen: peripheral blood, collected on day 0 of AZD1222 vaccination. The receptors shown here come from an adult in good health.

This clone was seen more than once but under ten times. The chain employs TRBV29-1 and TRBJ2-5; TRBD1 agrees at 10 bases. Germline-derived CDR1 and CDR2 are SQVTM and ANQGSEA. There are 14 residues in the CDR3. The V and J ends lost 6 bases and 5 bases, in that order; junction bases with no gene match: 9. The CDR3 loop reads CSVLGTGVLETQYF. CDR3 nucleotide sequence: TGCAGCGTATTAGGGACAGGGGTTTTGGAGACCCAGTACTTC.

This sequence joins TRBV28 and TRBJ1-6; a possible D gene is TRBD1 (5 bases). The CDR3 runs to 16 residues. Germline loops: CDR1 MDHEN, CDR2 SYDVKM. V lost 6 bases to trimming and J lost 0 bases, with 12 bases between them. This chain's CDR3 is CASRRGDSSYNSPLHF. Written as DNA, the CDR3 is TGTGCCAGCAGACGGGGCGATAGCTCCTATAATTCACCCCTCCACTTT. The full variable domain, its missing parts supplied by reference TRBV28 and TRBJ1-6, is DVKVTQSSRYLVKRTGEKVFLECVQDMDHENMFWYRQDPGLGLRLIYFSYDVKMKEKGDIPEGYSVSREKKERFSLILESASTNQTSMYLCASRRGDSSYNSPLHFGNGTRLTVT.

The chain couples TRBV4-1 to TRBJ2-7; D may be TRBD1 (5 bases). The CDR3 is 15 amino acids. The germline V gene encodes CDR1 MGHRA and CDR2 YSYEKL. The V end lost 4 bases, the J end lost 6 bases, and 19 bases lay between the germline ends. CDR3 sequence (DNA): TGCGCCAGCAGCCCAGGAAAAGGGGCGCCCCGCGAGCAGTACTTC. Amino acid sequence: CASSPGKGAPREQYF.

This sequence joins TRBV19 and TRBJ1-5, with D tentatively TRBD1 (6 bases). V lost 7 bases, J lost 5 bases, and 12 bases lay in between. The CDR3 runs to 13 residues. Germline CDR1 is LNHDA and CDR2 is SQIVND (reference sequence). In DNA form, the CDR3 reads TGTGCCAGTACCTCAGGGGCCCATCAGCCCCAGCATTTT. This codes for CASTSGAHQPQHF.

The chain couples TRBV4-3 to TRBJ1-1, with D unresolved. CDR1 is LGHNA and CDR2 is YSLEER in the germline V gene. The CDR3 extends over 12 amino acids. V lost 0 bases and J lost 7, with 6 bases in between. In DNA form, the CDR3 reads TGCGCCAGCAGCCAAGACGAGGGTGAAGCTTTCTTT. This gives the protein CASSQDEGEAFF.

The genes are TRBV7-3 and TRBJ1-1, with no clear D. V was pared by 1 base and J by 8 bases, with 11 bases between. The CDR3 has 13 residues. Germline V CDR1 and CDR2: SGHTA, FQGTGA. CDR3 loop: CASSLMDGVEAFF. The DNA of the CDR3 is TGTGCCAGCAGCTTAATGGATGGGGTAGAAGCTTTCTTT.

The gene calls are TRBV18 and TRBJ1-1; 9 nucleotides match TRBD1. Germline CDR1 reads KGHSH; CDR2 reads LQKENI. After removal of 2 bases from V and 5 bases from J, the junction contained 9 bases not matched to a gene. The CDR3 is 16 amino acids. The CDR3 nucleotides are TGTGCCAGCTCACCATTGGGACAGGGATTGGGTACTGAAGCTTTCTTT. It is translated as CASSPLGQGLGTEAFF.

The chain carries TRBV11-2 and TRBJ2-6, with a possible D match to TRBD1 (6 bases). CDR1 and CDR2 from the germline V gene are SGHAT and FQNNGV. V lost 1 base to trimming and J lost 2 bases, with 6 bases between them. This CDR3 comprises 15 residues. CDR3 loop: CASSLAGAGANVLTF. For the CDR3, the DNA is TGTGCCAGCAGCTTAGCAGGGGCTGGGGCCAACGTCCTGACTTTC.

The J gene is TRBJ1-5, the V gene TRBV5-8; TRBD1 might be the D (5 bases). CDR3 size: 14 residues. Trimming pared 4 bases from V and 9 bases from J, leaving 17 bases between. Germline loops: CDR1 SGHTS, CDR2 YDEGEE. The CDR3 region is CASSAPTGFRPQHF. The DNA of the CDR3 is TGTGCCAGCAGCGCCCCAACAGGTTTCAGGCCCCAGCATTTT.

This clone was seen once. The chain carries TRBV11-3 and TRBJ2-7, with 9 positions matching TRBD1. J gave up 7 bases and V 1 base, and 5 bases lay outside the gene matches. Germline loops: CDR1 SGHNT, CDR2 YENEEA. The CDR3 covers 14 residues. CDR3 protein: CASSLGQGGREQYF. The CDR3 DNA follows: TGTGCCAGCAGCTTAGGACAGGGGGGTCGGGAGCAGTACTTC.

V gene TRBV3-1 (or the pseudogene TRBV3-2) combines with J gene TRBJ2-1; 10 nucleotides align to TRBD1. The CDR3 contains 15 residues. CDR1 LGHDT and CDR2 YNNKEL come from the germline V gene (reference sequence). The trim removed 4 bases at V and 6 bases at J, leaving 6 bases unmatched. CDR3 region: CASSPGQGTVNEQFF. Here the CDR3 DNA reads TGTGCCAGCAGCCCGGGACAGGGGACGGTCAATGAGCAGTTCTTC.

The chain combines TRBV6-2 or TRBV6-3 with TRBJ2-5, with D maybe TRBD1 (7 bases). The CDR3 length is 18 residues. Between the trimmed V and J ends, which lost 3 bases and 5 bases, there was a span of 25 bases. Germline V lookup: CDR1 MNHEY, CDR2 SVGEGT. The CDR3 nucleotides read TGTGCCAGCAGTTATTTTTTGGAGGGGGCAGACTTAGGGGAGACCCAGTACTTC. Protein product: CASSYFLEGADLGETQYF.

The rearrangement joins TRBV10-1 to TRBJ2-3; D gene uncertain. Trimming cost V 0 bases and J 4 bases, with 5 bases left between them. Germline V lookup: CDR1 WNHNN, CDR2 SYGVQD (reference sequence). This CDR3 has 13 residues. CDR3 nucleotides: TGCGCCAGCAGTGAGTCTTTGTCAGATACGCAGTATTTT. Amino acids: CASSESLSDTQYF.

The V gene is TRBV12-3 or TRBV12-4, the J gene TRBJ2-7; D ambiguous. V was pared by 1 base and J by 1 base, with 5 bases between. The CDR3 covers 13 residues. The CDR3 here is CASSLGQSYEQYF. Here the CDR3 DNA reads TGTGCCAGCAGTTTAGGGCAGTCCTACGAGCAGTACTTC.

The chain is built from TRBV27 and TRBJ2-2; D tentatively fits TRBD1 or TRBD2 (5 bases each). CDR1 and CDR2 from the germline V gene are MNHEY and SMNVEV (reference sequence). The CDR3 length is 15 residues. Trimming left V 3 bases short and J 6 bases short, with 14 bases between. The CDR3 protein is CASSFGAERSGELFF. CDR3 in DNA: TGTGCCAGCAGTTTTGGGGCAGAGCGGTCCGGGGAGCTGTTTTTT.

Comments on this clone: A read error may produce the germline difference seen at one junction end. The chain recombines TRBV7-3 with TRBJ2-4; D is possibly TRBD1 or TRBD2 (5 bases each). The length of the CDR3 is 15 residues. Per the germline V gene, CDR1 is SGHTA and CDR2 is FQGTGA. CDR3 amino acids: CASSLTGTLGNIQYF. The DNA for the CDR3 is TGTGCCAGCAGCCTAACGGGGACCTTGGGAAACATTCAGTACTTC.

The V and J genes are TRBV5-6 and TRBJ2-3; D call uncertain. Germline V gene data show CDR1 as SGHDT and CDR2 as YYEEEE. CDR3 length: 15 amino acids. The ends were cut back, 0 bases at V and 0 bases at J, with 8 bases in the middle. In DNA form, the CDR3 reads TGTGCCAGCAGCTTGGATGTGGGGAGCACAGATACGCAGTATTTT. This sequence encodes CASSLDVGSTDTQYF.